Each of the 30 T cell receptor beta chains below was sequenced from the same sample in a study of post-analysis software for immune sequencing data (dated by TCRdb to the mid-2010s). The paper as a whole reports these results and caveats: Significantly higher frequencies in patients than in controls were found for roughly 5 TRBV segments, including TRBV5-6, TRBV5-1 and TRBV20-1.

Library preparation used PCR. The sequencer was an Illumina HiSeq 2500. Unique molecular identifiers were incorporated into TCR beta cDNA libraries to reduce PCR and sequencing biases. In TCRdb, the public reads were trimmed at Q25 with fastp and aligned with MiXCR, with productive beta chains retained. Each CDR3 protein gets just one entry, which takes the most common genes and DNA from the rows behind it. The sample table shows roughly 200,000 distinct CDR3 sequences, and 25% to 35% are seen once. Jointly, the top ten make up approximately 3% of the sample. These receptors are not linked to any known antigen. The sequenced material came from blood. These receptors were taken from a girl between 2 and 17 years old with multiple sclerosis.

V gene TRBV12-3 or TRBV12-4 combines with J gene TRBJ1-1; possibly TRBD1 for D (6 bases). The V and J ends lost 6 bases and 3 bases respectively, with 20 bases between them. The CDR3 runs 16 residues. The CDR3 reads CASSSSYRVGDTEAFF. CDR3 bases: TGTGCCAGCAGCTCGTCCTACAGGGTTGGGGACACTGAAGCTTTCTTT.

Comment on this clonotype: One end of the junction varies from germline; a read error may be responsible. The gene calls are TRBV10-3 and TRBJ2-5; 11 bases are shared with TRBD1. CDR1 is ENHRY and CDR2 is SYGVKD in the germline V gene. This CDR3 spans 13 amino acids. For the CDR3, the DNA is TGTGCCACCAGTGGACAGGGGGCCGGGACCCAGTACTTC. As protein: CATSGQGAGTQYF.

The chain combines TRBV5-6 with TRBJ1-6; D perhaps matches TRBD1 (6 bases). CDR1 and CDR2 (germline): SGHDT, YYEEEE. The CDR3 runs to 16 residues. Trimming pared 1 base from V and 0 bases from J, leaving 8 bases between. The CDR3 DNA reads TGTGCCAGCAGCTTGAGAGGGGGCTCCTATAATTCACCCCTCCACTTT. This gives the protein CASSLRGGSYNSPLHF. The whole variable domain, filled in from reference TRBV5-6 and TRBJ1-6, reads DAGVTQSPTHLIKTRGQQVTLRCSPKSGHDTVSWYQQALGQGPQFIFQYYEEEERQRGNFPDRFSGHQFPNYSSELNVNALLLGDSALYLCASSLRGGSYNSPLHFGNGTRLTVT.

This clonotype was seen more than once but under ten times. The chain combines TRBV6-6 with TRBJ1-5; D remains unclear. V lost 7 bases and J lost 1, with 14 bases in between. CDR3 length: 15 amino acids. Germline V gene sequence: CDR1 MNHNY, CDR2 SVGAGI (reference sequence). This chain's CDR3 is CASTSHGSSNQPQHF. As DNA, the CDR3 is TGTGCCAGCACCAGCCACGGGAGCAGCAATCAGCCCCAGCATTTT.

Concerning this clonotype itself: This could be a read error, since a much larger clone is one nucleotide away. V is TRBV27 and J is TRBJ2-7, with 7 bases identical to TRBD1. From germline, CDR1 is MNHEY and CDR2 SMNVEV (reference sequence). The CDR3 contains 16 residues. Here the CDR3 DNA reads TGTGCCGGCAGCGGCTTGGAGACAGGGAGCTCCTACGAGCAGTACTTC. Residues: CAGSGLETGSSYEQYF.

Remarks on this clonotype: A junction end diverges from the germline sequence, so it may reflect a read error. This chain connects TRBV6-5 to TRBJ2-2; unclear D gene. CDR1 and CDR2 from the germline V gene are MNHEY and SVGAGI. This CDR3 contains 14 residues. The CDR3 region is CAGSYSTRTGELFF. The CDR3 DNA reads as TGTGCCGGCAGTTACTCTACGCGCACCGGGGAGCTGTTTTTT.

As for this clonotype: It may be a read error: a sequence one base away is much more abundant. V is TRBV29-1 and J is TRBJ1-1; D is possibly TRBD1 (5 bases). Germline V lookup: CDR1 SQVTM, CDR2 ANQGSEA. The CDR3 consists of 13 residues. CDR3 nucleotide sequence: TGCAGCGTTGTTTCCAGACAGAACACTGAAGCTTGCTTT. Its protein product is CSVVSRQNTEACF.

In its sample, this clonotype was seen many times. The V gene is TRBV29-1, the J gene TRBJ1-4; a weak D match, TRBD1 (6 bases). Germline lookup yields CDR1 SQVTM and CDR2 ANQGSEA. Trimming left V 7 bases short and J 8 bases short, with 17 bases between. CDR3 length equals 13 residues. The CDR3: CSGGASWEEKLFF. DNA of the CDR3: TGCAGCGGGGGGGCTAGCTGGGAGGAAAAACTGTTTTTT.

The V gene is TRBV20-1, the J gene TRBJ2-5; D gene ambiguous. In germline, CDR1 is DFQATT, CDR2 SNEGSKA (reference sequence). V shed 6 bases and J shed 11 bases, with 10 bases lying between them. The CDR3 contains 9 residues. Here the CDR3 DNA reads TGCAGTGCCCAGCCCGGGCAGTACTTC. As protein: CSAQPGQYF.

This clonotype was counted many times. The genes are TRBV3-1 and TRBJ2-1, with D possibly being TRBD2 (6 bases). V lost 5 bases to trimming and J lost 2 bases, with 13 bases between them. CDR1 and CDR2 from the germline V gene are LGHDT and YNNKEL (reference sequence). The CDR3 length is 15 residues. CDR3 sequence: CASSGDSGTYNEQFF. CDR3 DNA: TGTGCCAGCAGCGGGGATAGCGGTACCTACAATGAGCAGTTCTTC.

This chain uses TRBV12-3 or TRBV12-4 with TRBJ1-1; 8 nucleotides line up with TRBD1. Losses at the gene ends were 2 bases for V and 5 bases for J; bases not matched to a gene: 1. This CDR3 spans 13 amino acids. CDR3 DNA sequence: TGTGCCAGCAGTTTACGGACAGGGACTGAAGCTTTCTTT. It translates to CASSLRTGTEAFF.

The table lists this clonotype with a few counts. The chain is built from TRBV3-1 and TRBJ1-2; TRBD1 is a possible D gene (5 bases). V was trimmed by 2 bases and J by 8 bases, leaving 18 bases between them. Per the germline V gene, CDR1 is LGHDT and CDR2 is YNNKEL (reference sequence). The CDR3 totals 15 residues. For the CDR3, the DNA is TGTGCCAGCAGCCAATTCGTGGGACGGAAGCTGGGCTACACCTTC. This sequence encodes CASSQFVGRKLGYTF.

This clonotype was found a few times. V is TRBV12-3 or TRBV12-4 and J is TRBJ2-6, with 8 bases identical to TRBD1. V lost 6 bases to trimming and J lost 0 bases; unmatched junction nucleotides: 1. This CDR3 has 15 amino acids. CDR3 loop: CASSGQGSGANVLTF. The CDR3 nucleotides are TGTGCCAGCAGCGGACAGGGCTCTGGGGCCAACGTCCTGACTTTC.

This clonotype was observed many times. The J gene is TRBJ2-1, the V gene TRBV6-5; D call uncertain. CDR1 and CDR2 from the germline V gene are MNHEY and SVGAGI. Trimming pared 6 bases from V and 8 bases from J, leaving 17 bases between. This CDR3 is built from 14 residues. CDR3 in DNA: TGTGCCAGCAGAGGAACCGCGATCACCCATGAGCAGTTCTTC. It codes for CASRGTAITHEQFF.

The chain carries TRBV28 and TRBJ2-1, with 7 bases aligning to TRBD2. The J call may not be correct, given that the DNA end is closer to TRBJ2-7. The CDR3 is 17 residues long. Germline values: CDR1 MDHEN, CDR2 SYDVKM. CDR3 nucleotide sequence: TGTGCCAGCAGTAGACGACGAAATTGGGACTATTCGAATGAGCAGTACTTC. It is translated as CASSRRRNWDYSNEQYF.

This clonotype was observed a handful of times. The chain combines TRBV6-6 with TRBJ1-2, with D perhaps matching TRBD1 (6 bases). Germline-derived CDR1 and CDR2 are MNHNY and SVGAGI (reference sequence). Trimming pared 6 bases from V and 0 bases from J, leaving 20 bases between. The length of the CDR3 is 17 residues. The CDR3 DNA reads TGTGCCAGCAGACCCCTTGAAGAGACAGGAGCTAACTATGGCTACACCTTC. This sequence encodes CASRPLEETGANYGYTF.

In this sample, this clonotype turned up a few times. The chain couples TRBV28 to TRBJ2-3, with TRBD2 identical over 8 bases. With 5 bases clipped from V and 9 bases from J, the junction kept 22 bases outside the gene matches. Germline assignment: CDR1 MDHEN and CDR2 SYDVKM. The CDR3 is made up of 18 amino acids. The DNA for the CDR3 is TGTGCCAGCAGTAGGCCGCCCACTAGCGGAAACGCCGTGGGGACGCAGTATTTT. The encoded protein is CASSRPPTSGNAVGTQYF.

Many counts were recorded for this clonotype. The chain links TRBV4-1 to TRBJ1-2; possible D gene TRBD1, 6 bases. V dropped 4 bases and J dropped 0 bases, with 9 bases sitting between them. This CDR3 region has 14 residues. Germline V gene sequence: CDR1 MGHRA, CDR2 YSYEKL. CDR3 coding DNA: TGCGCCAGCAGCCCAGGGGCAGCTAACTATGGCTACACCTTC. This sequence encodes CASSPGAANYGYTF.

This clonotype has only a few counts. This chain links TRBV6-2 or TRBV6-3 with TRBJ1-2; possibly TRBD1 for D (5 bases). The CDR3 sequence is 17 residues long. Germline V gene data show CDR1 as MNHEY and CDR2 as SVGEGT. V was clipped by 0 bases and J by 3 bases, with 17 bases between them. The CDR3: CASSYSMAGLADYGYTF. The CDR3 nucleotides are TGTGCCAGCAGTTACTCGATGGCAGGGCTGGCCGACTATGGCTACACCTTC.

The CDR3 coding sequence is TGTGCCAGCAGCCATCCTCAGGGGGTTGCCTACGAGCAGTACTTC. Its translation: CASSHPQGVAYEQYF. The chain is built from TRBV7-2 and TRBJ2-7, with 7 bases that match TRBD1. The CDR3 totals 15 residues. Losses at the gene ends were 5 bases for V and 2 bases for J; bases not matched to a gene: 9. From germline, CDR1 is SGHTA and CDR2 FQGNSA.

This clonotype was detected many times. In nucleotides, the CDR3 is TGTGCCAGCAGCCACCATGACAGGGGCATCGGGAAGACCCAGTACTTC. Its translation: CASSHHDRGIGKTQYF. The chain uses TRBV3-1 and TRBJ2-5; TRBD1 matches at 8 bases. The CDR3 totals 16 residues. Per the germline V gene, CDR1 is LGHDT and CDR2 is YNNKEL (reference sequence). J was trimmed by 6 bases and V by 3 bases; bases with no gene match: 12.

In its sample, this clonotype was seen many times. The V call is TRBV10-2, the J call TRBJ2-5; 11 bases are a match to TRBD2. CDR1 and CDR2 from the germline V gene are WSHSY and SAAADI. J lost 5 bases, V lost 6 bases, and 14 bases had no gene match. This CDR3 has 17 amino acids. The CDR3 region is CASRIFSGRAGGETQYF. CDR3 in DNA: TGCGCCAGCAGAATATTTAGCGGGAGGGCCGGAGGGGAGACCCAGTACTTC.

Notes on this clonotype: Given a much more abundant clone one base away, this may be a read error. Here the CDR3 DNA reads TGTGCCTGGAGGGGGGGGGACATTCAGTACTTC. Its protein product is CAWRGGDIQYF. The chain uses TRBV30 and TRBJ2-4; 7 positions match TRBD2. V shed 3 bases, J shed 8 bases, and the junction held 1 base outside the gene matches. The CDR3 loop spans 11 amino acids. Germline CDR1 reads GTSNPN; CDR2 reads SVGIG (reference sequence).

In the case of this clonotype: A read error may be the cause here, since a much bigger clone is one base away. The chain has TRBV18 and TRBJ2-7; TRBD2 is a possible D gene (5 bases). The CDR3 spans 13 residues. The germline gives CDR1 KGHSH, CDR2 LQKENI. CDR3 bases: TGTGCCAGCGCACCACGGCTAGCCAACGAGCAGTACTTC. Translated, it gives CASAPRLANEQYF.

This clonotype was recorded at least ten times. This chain uses TRBV5-1 with TRBJ2-6, with D possibly called TRBD1 or TRBD2 (5 bases each). V lost 5 bases to trimming and J lost 4 bases, with 10 bases between them. CDR3 length: 14 residues. CDR1 and CDR2 (germline): SGHRS, YFSETQ. For the CDR3, the DNA is TGCGCCAGCAGAGGGAGACAGGGGGCCAACGTCCTGACTTTC. It is translated as CASRGRQGANVLTF.

Turning to this clonotype: A much larger clone differs from this one at a single base, so this may be a read error. The chain has TRBV27 and TRBJ2-3; TRBD2 matches at 11 bases. Germline CDR1 MNHEY, CDR2 SMNVEV (reference sequence). This CDR3 is 16 amino acids long. Losses at the gene ends were 6 bases for V and 6 bases for J; bases not matched to a gene: 11. CDR3 loop: CASRAETSGARDTQYF. The CDR3 DNA reads as TGTGCCAGCAGGGCCGAGACTAGCGGGGCGCGGGATACGCAGTATTTT.

This clonotype showed up many times. V and J are TRBV5-1 and TRBJ2-5, with D uncertain. CDR1 and CDR2 from the germline V gene are SGHRS and YFSETQ. CDR3 length: 14 residues. V dropped 0 bases and J dropped 2 bases, with 8 bases sitting between them. CDR3 loop: CASSLALGQETQYF. The DNA for the CDR3 is TGCGCCAGCAGCTTGGCCTTGGGACAAGAGACCCAGTACTTC.

The J gene is TRBJ1-5, the V gene TRBV7-6; D ambiguous. Germline V gene data show CDR1 as SGHVS and CDR2 as FNYEAQ. The CDR3 has 13 residues. The V end lost 0 bases, the J end lost 5 bases, and 5 bases lay between the germline ends. Written as DNA, the CDR3 is TGTGCCAGCAGCTTAGCGTCACATCAGCCCCAGCATTTT. As protein: CASSLASHQPQHF.

This clonotype was seen once. This may come from a read error, since a much larger clone is one base off. V gene TRBV7-3 combines with J gene TRBJ2-7; perhaps TRBD1 as D (5 bases). TRBJ2-5 explains the end of the DNA better; the J call may be wrong. Germline V lookup: CDR1 SGHTA, CDR2 FQGTGA. The CDR3 extends over 15 amino acids. Here the CDR3 reads CASSLRGTYGETQYF. CDR3 bases: TGTGCCAGCAGCTTAAGGGGCACTTATGGAGAGACCCAGTACTTC.

For this clonotype: One base away lies a much larger clone, so this may be a sequencing read error. V usage is TRBV20-1 and J usage is TRBJ2-1; 7 bases are a match to TRBD2. Germline assignment: CDR1 DFQATT and CDR2 SNEGSKA (reference sequence). The CDR3 loop spans 15 amino acids. V was pared by 1 base and J by 6 bases, with 9 bases of the junction left unmatched. CDR3: CSARGRRLAANEQFF. For the CDR3, the DNA is TGCAGTGCTAGAGGTCGCCGGCTAGCGGCCAATGAGCAGTTCTTC.